The 22 T cell receptor beta chains given below trace back to one sample, sequenced in a study of a mutant IDH1 vaccine in newly diagnosed glioma. Assay used: immunoSEQ multiplex PCR; TCRdb lists only in-frame clones, some missing. Found here are 35,000 to 50,000 clones, roughly 84% of them singletons; the top ten hold about 2.3%. The time point is: week 11, during vaccination. In every dose of vaccine, 300 ug of mutant IDH1 20-mer peptide was given alongside topical imiquimod. The antigens of these receptors remain unknown. The sequencing used PBMCs, collected from a glioma patient whose treatment included an IDH1 peptide vaccine. The receptors were sampled from a man aged 35 to 55 with glioma.

V is TRBV7-9 and J is TRBJ2-5, with 8 bases lining up with TRBD1. Trimming took 5 bases from V and 5 from J; bases not matched to a gene: 7. The CDR3 is 14 amino acids. Looked up from germline, CDR1 is SEHNR and CDR2 is FQNEAQ (reference sequence). The CDR3 DNA reads as TGTGCCAGCAGCGAAGACAGGGGTCACGAGACCCAGTACTTC. Translation gives CASSEDRGHETQYF.

V usage is TRBV18 and J usage is TRBJ2-7; TRBD1 matches at 8 bases. This CDR3 is 15 amino acids long. Losses at the gene ends were 2 bases for V and 4 bases for J; bases not matched to a gene: 7. The germline V gene has CDR1 KGHSH and CDR2 LQKENI. For the CDR3, the DNA is TGTGCCAGCTCACCATTCGACAGGGGAATGTACGAGCAGTACTTC. Translation gives CASSPFDRGMYEQYF.

The chain carries TRBV18 and TRBJ2-5; 7 positions match TRBD2. Germline V gene data show CDR1 as KGHSH and CDR2 as LQKENI. The length of the CDR3 is 13 residues. The J segment lost 2 bases and the V segment lost 6 bases, leaving 3 bases of the junction unmatched. CDR3 in DNA: TGTGCCAGCTCGCTAGCGGAGCAAGAGACCCAGTACTTC. Residues: CASSLAEQETQYF.

The sample holds a few counts of this clone. This chain connects TRBV28 to TRBJ1-2; D perhaps matches TRBD1 (6 bases). The CDR3 consists of 13 residues. From germline, CDR1 is MDHEN and CDR2 SYDVKM. Trimming pared 4 bases from V and 8 bases from J, leaving 14 bases between. The CDR3 nucleotides read TGTGCCAGCAGTTCAGGGTCGGGGGGCGGCTACACCTTC. It codes for CASSSGSGGGYTF.

The V and J genes are TRBV2 and TRBJ2-7; 8 bases fit TRBD1. CDR3 length equals 14 residues. Germline V gene sequence: CDR1 SNHLY, CDR2 FYNNEI. Trimming took 6 bases from V and 2 from J; bases not matched to a gene: 6. The CDR3 sequence: CASRAGTGPYEQYF. Here the CDR3 DNA reads TGTGCCAGCAGGGCCGGGACAGGTCCCTACGAGCAGTACTTC.

This clone has just a few counts. This rearrangement joins TRBV7-8 to TRBJ1-5, with D unresolved. Germline CDR1 and CDR2: SGHVS and FQNEAQ. CDR3 length: 12 residues. Between the trimmed V and J ends, which lost 8 bases and 3 bases, there was a span of 8 bases. Here the CDR3 reads CASGRNNQPQHF. In nucleotides, the CDR3 is TGTGCCAGCGGACGGAACAATCAGCCCCAGCATTTT.

The chain links TRBV15 to TRBJ2-5; TRBD2 aligns across 11 bases. Looked up from germline, CDR1 is LNHNV and CDR2 is YYDKDF (reference sequence). V lost 3 bases, J lost 5 bases, and 8 bases stayed unmatched. The CDR3 contains 16 residues. The CDR3 coding sequence is TGTGCCACCAGCAGGGGACTAGCGGCCGGCGAGGAGACCCAGTACTTC. Translated, it gives CATSRGLAAGEETQYF.

The V call is TRBV6-1, the J call TRBJ2-7; the D is unclear. The CDR3 covers 13 residues. Trimming removed 4 bases from V and 5 bases from J, with 12 bases in between. Germline V lookup: CDR1 MNHNS, CDR2 SASEGT. The CDR3 region has the DNA TGTGCCAGCAGTGGGAGCCTCGTCGACGAGCAGTACTTC. This codes for CASSGSLVDEQYF.

The chain combines TRBV10-1 with TRBJ1-5; TRBD1 is a possible D gene (5 bases). The CDR3 loop spans 14 amino acids. With 8 bases removed from V and 0 bases from J, the gap between germline ends came to 11 bases. Per the germline V gene, CDR1 is WNHNN and CDR2 is SYGVQD (reference sequence). CDR3: CASPTVYSNQPQHF. The CDR3 bases are TGCGCCAGCCCGACAGTATATAGCAATCAGCCCCAGCATTTT.

J is TRBJ2-1 and V is TRBV18; 11 bases match TRBD2. The germline V gene encodes CDR1 KGHSH and CDR2 LQKENI. The junction had 5 bases not matched to a gene; V was cut back by 0 bases and J by 10 bases. The CDR3 length is 15 residues. CDR3 sequence: CASSPPLAGAGEQFF. The CDR3 DNA follows: TGTGCCAGCTCACCACCACTAGCGGGAGCGGGAGAGCAGTTCTTC.

V and J are TRBV15 and TRBJ2-7; the D is unclear. V lost 1 base to trimming and J lost 0 bases, with 4 bases between them. CDR3 length: 13 amino acids. Germline V gene data show CDR1 as LNHNV and CDR2 as YYDKDF (reference sequence). CDR3 nucleotides: TGTGCCACCAGCAGAGTAGACTCCTACGAGCAGTACTTC. The encoded protein is CATSRVDSYEQYF.

The chain employs TRBV29-1 and TRBJ2-2; D gene unclear. V lost 0 bases to trimming and J lost 4 bases, with 6 bases between them. The V gene's germline CDR1 is SQVTM and CDR2 ANQGSEA. This CDR3 has 13 amino acids. The CDR3 loop reads CSVEDRPTGELFF. CDR3 coding DNA: TGCAGCGTTGAAGATCGACCCACCGGGGAGCTGTTTTTT.

This rearrangement joins TRBV29-1 to TRBJ1-4; no clear D. The V gene's germline CDR1 is SQVTM and CDR2 ANQGSEA. This CDR3 has 12 residues. V gave up 4 bases and J gave up 4 bases, with 7 bases separating them. The CDR3 DNA follows: TGCAGCGTTGGGGAACTTAATGAAAAACTGTTTTTT. It encodes CSVGELNEKLFF.

The CDR3 region is CASSQRQGFGIQYF. As DNA, the CDR3 is TGTGCCAGCAGCCAAAGACAGGGGTTTGGCATTCAGTACTTC. This chain uses TRBV11-2 with TRBJ2-4, with 8 bases aligning to TRBD1. V lost 5 bases, J lost 9 bases, and 9 bases stayed unmatched. The germline V gene has CDR1 SGHAT and CDR2 FQNNGV. The CDR3 is 14 amino acids.

This chain links TRBV6-1 with TRBJ1-2; TRBD1 aligns across 7 bases. CDR1 and CDR2 (germline): MNHNS, SASEGT. The CDR3 extends over 16 amino acids. J lost 0 bases, V lost 2 bases, and 6 bases had no gene match. CDR3 region: CASSEQRQGPNYGYTF. CDR3 DNA sequence: TGTGCCAGCAGTGAACAGCGACAGGGCCCTAACTATGGCTACACCTTC.

The V and J genes are TRBV13 and TRBJ2-7; D not resolved. The CDR3 covers 12 residues. Germline V CDR1 and CDR2: PRHDT, FYEKMQ (reference sequence). Trimming cost V 1 base and J 1 base, with 2 bases left between them. CDR3 amino acids: CASSLESYEQYF. As DNA, the CDR3 is TGTGCCAGCAGCTTAGAGTCCTACGAGCAGTACTTC.

The chain joins TRBV5-1 to TRBJ2-4; D perhaps matches TRBD1 (5 bases). The germline gives CDR1 SGHRS, CDR2 YFSETQ. V was shortened by 2 bases and J by 8 bases, with 11 bases between the two germline ends. The CDR3 is 13 residues long. CDR3 DNA: TGCGCCAGCAGCTTTGGGGCCCGGGACATTCAGTACTTC. The encoded protein is CASSFGARDIQYF.

This sequence joins TRBV19 and TRBJ2-4; D may match TRBD1 or TRBD2 (5 bases each). Between the trimmed V and J ends, which lost 0 bases and 6 bases, there was a span of 15 bases. There are 16 residues in the CDR3. Germline values: CDR1 LNHDA, CDR2 SQIVND (reference sequence). The CDR3 DNA follows: TGTGCCAGTAGTATAGACCCGATGGGGGTCCGAAACATTCAGTACTTC. It encodes CASSIDPMGVRNIQYF.

The V gene is TRBV25-1, the J gene TRBJ1-4; the match to TRBD1 covers 8 bases. With V trimmed by 3 bases and J by 7 bases, 4 bases remained unmatched. Germline V gene sequence: CDR1 MGHDK, CDR2 SYGVNS. The CDR3 consists of 14 residues. CDR3 DNA sequence: TGTGCCAGCAGTGACAGGACAGGGACTGAAAAACTGTTTTTT. Encoded protein: CASSDRTGTEKLFF.

The CDR3 nucleotides read TGTGCCAGCAGTTCCCCCGGGACAGGAAATCAGCCCCAGCATTTT. As protein: CASSSPGTGNQPQHF. The chain links TRBV28 to TRBJ1-5, with 8 bases that match TRBD1. The V and J ends lost 4 bases and 4 bases, in that order; junction bases with no gene match: 6. Germline assignment: CDR1 MDHEN and CDR2 SYDVKM. This CDR3 comprises 15 residues.

The V and J genes are TRBV19 and TRBJ1-4, with no clear D. V was trimmed by 5 bases and J by 10 bases, leaving 17 bases between them. Germline assignment: CDR1 LNHDA and CDR2 SQIVND (reference sequence). This CDR3 has 14 amino acids. The CDR3 here is CASSPPLTSGKLFF. The CDR3 DNA follows: TGTGCCAGTAGTCCCCCCTTAACATCCGGAAAACTGTTTTTT.

This clone was counted once. This sequence joins TRBV4-3 and TRBJ1-5, with unresolved D. The CDR3 spans 15 residues. Germline V gene data show CDR1 as LGHNA and CDR2 as YSLEER. V shed 0 bases and J shed 3 bases, with 9 bases lying between them. The CDR3 is CASSQDFQNNQPQHF. The DNA of the CDR3 is TGCGCCAGCAGCCAAGATTTTCAGAACAATCAGCCCCAGCATTTT.